This record looks at one T cell receptor beta chain sequence and its context. Its target is not known. This specimen belongs to a study of T cells in Graves' hyperthyroidism and ophthalmopathy. Overall study results and limits: Ophthalmopathy was separated from stable hyperthyroidism by a 13 V-J model. The blood repertoire included most of the expanded thyroid clonotypes above 0.001.

Uncontrolled infection, other autoimmune disease, pregnancy or lactation led to exclusion. A roughly 9.3 ml volume of fresh peripheral blood provided the PBMCs. The ends were cut back, 0 bases at V and 4 bases at J, with 7 bases in the middle. Germline assignment: CDR1 SGHVS and CDR2 FNYEAQ. CDR3 length equals 14 residues. What was amplified from RNA transcripts were TCR beta CDR3 regions. RT-PCR in the first round (using the HTBI primer set) targeted the TCR CDR3. TCRdb reprocessed the multiplex PCR reads with MiXCR, giving one entry per CDR3 protein. The sample yields some 300,000 distinct CDR3 sequences, roughly 19% seen once.

V and J are TRBV7-6 and TRBJ1-5; D remains unclear. Sequencing was performed on blood. This sequence originates from a man aged 45 to 65 with Graves' ophthalmopathy. This CDR3 reads CASSLAGHNQPQHF. In DNA, the CDR3 is TGTGCCAGCAGCTTAGCAGGGCATAATCAGCCCCAGCATTTT.